This T cell receptor (beta chain) is drawn from a study of cytomegalovirus exposure and HLA in healthy donors. The PCR made use of 60 Vbeta and 13 Jbeta primers. TCRdb's copy holds only in-frame clones and misses some; the assay was immunoSEQ multiplex PCR. The sample holds 200,000 or so clones; roughly 80% are singletons and the top ten take over 5%. This receptor was obtained from a woman in her forties or fifties in good health and CMV-seropositive. Sequenced input: PBMCs.

The CDR3 bases are TGCGCCAGCAGCCTCGGGCAGACAGCGTCCGGCGAGCAGTTCTTC. It is translated as CASSLGQTASGEQFF. The chain is built from TRBV4-3 and TRBJ2-1, with D perhaps TRBD1 (5 bases). CDR1 is LGHNA, CDR2 YSLEER, per germline. Trimming stripped 4 bases from V and 10 bases from J, with 20 bases between. CDR3 length equals 15 residues.